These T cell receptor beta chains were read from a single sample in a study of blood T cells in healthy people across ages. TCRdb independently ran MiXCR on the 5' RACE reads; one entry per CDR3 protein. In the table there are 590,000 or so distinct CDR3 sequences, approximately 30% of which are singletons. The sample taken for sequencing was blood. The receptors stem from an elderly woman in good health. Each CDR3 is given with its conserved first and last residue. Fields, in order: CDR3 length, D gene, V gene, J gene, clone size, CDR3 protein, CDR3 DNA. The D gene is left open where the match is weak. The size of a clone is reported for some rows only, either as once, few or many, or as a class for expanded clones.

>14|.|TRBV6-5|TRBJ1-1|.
CASRSAVLNTEAFF
TGTGCCAGCAGATCAGCCGTCCTGAACACTGAAGCTTTCTTT
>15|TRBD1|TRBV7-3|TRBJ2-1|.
CASSAGTGYIGEQFF
TGTGCCAGCAGCGCCGGGACAGGGTATATTGGTGAGCAGTTCTTC
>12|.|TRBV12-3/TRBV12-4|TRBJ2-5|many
CASSLFLETQYF
TGTGCCAGCAGTTTATTTTTAGAGACCCAGTACTTC
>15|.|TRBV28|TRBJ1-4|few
CASSLYLGRNEKLFF
TGTGCCAGCAGTTTATATTTGGGGCGTAATGAAAAACTGTTTTTT
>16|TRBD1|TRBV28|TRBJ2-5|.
CASSFQGTVRKAEQYF
TGTGCCAGCAGTTTTCAGGGGACAGTTCGTAAGGCAGAGCAGTACTTC
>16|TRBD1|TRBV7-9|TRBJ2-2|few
CASSPGGTLGTGELFF
TGTGCCAGCAGCCCAGGGGGCACTCTGGGCACCGGGGAGCTGTTTTTT
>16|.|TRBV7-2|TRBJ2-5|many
CASSLGPREIQETQYF
TGTGCCAGCAGCTTAGGGCCTAGAGAAATACAAGAGACCCAGTACTTC
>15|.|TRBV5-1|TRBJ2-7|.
CASILAPGGTYEQYF
TGCGCCAGCATCTTAGCCCCCGGAGGCACCTACGAGCAGTACTTC
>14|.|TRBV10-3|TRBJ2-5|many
CAIGSGLGGETQYF
TGTGCCATCGGTTCCGGACTAGGGGGAGAGACCCAGTACTTC
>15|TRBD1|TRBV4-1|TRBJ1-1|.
CASSQRTGGSTEAFF
TGCGCCAGCAGCCAGAGGACAGGGGGTTCAACTGAAGCTTTCTTT